These 26 T cell receptor beta chains were sequenced from one sample in a study of blood T cell repertoires in COVID-19. Measured with immunoSEQ multiplex PCR; TCRdb has only the in-frame clones, and not every one. The sample has 35,000 to 45,000 clones; approximately 90% are singletons. The sample taken for sequencing was peripheral blood. These receptors were taken from a man in his fifties or sixties with active COVID-19.

This chain joins TRBV6-1 and TRBJ1-2, with 7 positions matching TRBD1. Germline V lookup: CDR1 MNHNS, CDR2 SASEGT. The trim removed 1 base at V and 2 bases at J, leaving 4 bases unmatched. The CDR3 totals 15 residues. In nucleotides, the CDR3 is TGTGCCAGCAGTGAAGGGGTAGGGGGCAACTATGGCTACACCTTC. Translated: CASSEGVGGNYGYTF.

This clone was detected once. V is TRBV19 and J is TRBJ2-2; 12 bases are shared with TRBD2. Germline V gene sequence: CDR1 LNHDA, CDR2 SQIVND (reference sequence). CDR3 length: 14 amino acids. Here the CDR3 reads CATSGSSWTGELFF. CDR3 DNA: TGTGCGACTAGCGGGAGTAGTTGGACCGGGGAGCTGTTTTTT.

This chain connects TRBV3-1 (or the pseudogene TRBV3-2) to TRBJ1-5, with 7 bases matching TRBD1. After removal of 4 bases from V and 7 bases from J, the junction contained 4 bases not matched to a gene. Germline V gene lookup returns CDR1 LGHDT and CDR2 YNNKEL (reference sequence). The CDR3 runs 13 residues. The CDR3 sequence: CASSRQGNQPQHF. CDR3 nucleotides: TGTGCCAGCAGCCGACAGGGAAACCAGCCCCAGCATTTT.

The rearrangement links TRBV6-5 to TRBJ2-5; D perhaps matches TRBD1 (6 bases). CDR1 and CDR2 (germline): MNHEY, SVGAGI. The CDR3 is made up of 13 amino acids. Trimming stripped 2 bases from V and 4 bases from J, with 8 bases between. The CDR3, as DNA: TGTGCCAGCAGTTACACAGGGTTAGAGACCCAGTACTTC. Translating gives CASSYTGLETQYF.

For the CDR3, the DNA is TGTGCCAGCAGCTTAGGTTCGGTAGCGGGAGTGGGTGAGCAGTTCTTC. Its protein product is CASSLGSVAGVGEQFF. J is TRBJ2-1 and V is TRBV7-2; 9 nucleotides match TRBD2. In germline, CDR1 is SGHTA, CDR2 FQGNSA. V dropped 1 base and J dropped 9; count of bases not matched to a gene: 10. The CDR3 runs to 16 residues.

The V and J genes are TRBV5-1 and TRBJ1-6; no clear D gene. Trimming cost V 0 bases and J 8 bases, with 12 bases left between them. The CDR3 has 15 residues. Germline CDR1 and CDR2: SGHRS and YFSETQ. DNA for the CDR3: TGCGCCAGCAGCTTGGCCGGGGAGCGTTATTCACCCCTCCACTTT. Its translation is CASSLAGERYSPLHF. Drawing the rest from reference TRBV5-1 and TRBJ1-6, the complete variable domain is KAGVTQTPRYLIKTRGQQVTLSCSPISGHRSVSWYQQTPGQGLQFLFEYFSETQRNKGNFPGRFSGRQFSNSRSEMNVSTLELGDSALYLCASSLAGERYSPLHFGNGTRLTVT.

The chain has TRBV28 and TRBJ2-7; 7 bases fit TRBD1. This CDR3 has 12 amino acids. The ends lost 11 bases at V and 7 bases at J; junction bases unmatched: 11. In germline, CDR1 is MDHEN, CDR2 SYDVKM. The CDR3: CAAGTEGREQYF. The CDR3 coding sequence is TGTGCCGCAGGGACAGAAGGGCGGGAGCAGTACTTC.

This clone was seen only once. This chain's CDR3 is CASSLAYPSTF. The CDR3 region has the DNA TGTGCCAGCAGCTTGGCCTACCCGAGCACCTTC. This chain uses TRBV5-8 with TRBJ1-2, with D unclear. The CDR3 loop spans 11 amino acids. With 0 bases removed from V and 13 bases from J, the gap between germline ends came to 10 bases. From germline, CDR1 is SGHTS and CDR2 YDEGEE.

The CDR3 region is CASRSQGPGANVLTF. The CDR3 nucleotides are TGTGCCAGCCGATCACAGGGACCTGGGGCCAACGTCCTGACTTTC. The chain carries TRBV27 and TRBJ2-6; tentatively, D is TRBD1 (6 bases). Germline-derived CDR1 and CDR2 are MNHEY and SMNVEV (reference sequence). There are 15 residues in the CDR3. V lost 8 bases to trimming and J lost 2 bases, with 13 bases between them.

In this sample, this clone turned up a few times. The chain recombines TRBV19 with TRBJ1-2; D is undetermined. The CDR3 sequence is 11 residues long. The V gene's germline CDR1 is LNHDA and CDR2 SQIVND (reference sequence). V lost 11 bases, J lost 2 bases, and 9 bases lay in between. The CDR3 sequence: CAGKRNYGYTF. CDR3 bases: TGTGCCGGAAAGAGGAACTATGGCTACACCTTC.

The rearrangement joins TRBV5-6 to TRBJ1-6; D is unresolved. The CDR3 is 15 residues long. Germline CDR1 SGHDT, CDR2 YYEEEE. V lost 4 bases and J lost 6, with 14 bases in between. In DNA form, the CDR3 reads TGTGCCAGCAGCCCCCGGGGTTTTACTAATTCACCCCTCCACTTT. It encodes CASSPRGFTNSPLHF.

Of note for this clone: Its ends do not fully match the called genes, so a read error is possible. The chain carries TRBV6-5 and TRBJ2-5; D perhaps matches TRBD1 (6 bases). CDR3 size: 15 residues. CDR1 is MNHEY and CDR2 is SVGAGI in the germline V gene. CDR3 sequence: CASSDSRGWQETQYF. CDR3 DNA sequence: TGTGCCAGCAGTGACTCCAGGGGATGGCAAGAGACCCAGTACTTC.

This clone showed up just once. The chain links TRBV9 to TRBJ1-1; 7 bases are shared with TRBD1. Germline V gene sequence: CDR1 SGDLS, CDR2 YYNGEE. Trimming removed 3 bases from V and 11 bases from J; junction bases left unmatched: 10. This CDR3 has 13 amino acids. The CDR3 spells CASSAVIQGPAFF. The CDR3 region has the DNA TGTGCCAGCAGCGCGGTTATACAGGGGCCCGCTTTCTTT. Filled out from reference TRBV9 and TRBJ1-1, the complete variable domain reads DSGVTQTPKHLITATGQRVTLRCSPRSGDLSVYWYQQSLDQGLQFLIQYYNGEERAKGNILERFSAQQFPDLHSELNLSSLELGDSALYFCASSAVIQGPAFFGQGTRLTVV.

The gene calls are TRBV5-6 and TRBJ1-3, with D possibly TRBD1 on 5 matching bases. Trimming took off 4 bases at V and 4 bases at J, with 9 bases between the two ends. This CDR3 has 13 residues. Germline V gene data show CDR1 as SGHDT and CDR2 as YYEEEE. The CDR3 bases are TGTGCCAGCAGCAAAGGGGTAGGAAACACCATATATTTT. Translated: CASSKGVGNTIYF.

V usage is TRBV5-1 and J usage is TRBJ2-5; TRBD2 agrees at 11 bases. This CDR3 has 14 residues. Germline assignment: CDR1 SGHRS and CDR2 YFSETQ. V dropped 7 bases and J dropped 5; count of bases not matched to a gene: 7. In nucleotides, the CDR3 is TGCGCCAGCGGCGGGACTAGCGGTTTGGAGACCCAGTACTTC. Translating it yields CASGGTSGLETQYF.

The V call is TRBV28, the J call TRBJ1-5; possibly TRBD1 for D (5 bases). Germline assignment: CDR1 MDHEN and CDR2 SYDVKM. The CDR3 length is 15 residues. The V end was cut by 9 bases, the J end by 4 bases, with 19 bases between. This CDR3 is CASGNSGLGNQPQHF. CDR3 coding DNA: TGTGCCAGTGGGAATTCAGGGCTGGGGAATCAGCCCCAGCATTTT.

The V gene is TRBV3-1 (or the pseudogene TRBV3-2), the J gene TRBJ2-4; perhaps TRBD1 as D (6 bases). Trimming pared 3 bases from V and 1 base from J, leaving 16 bases between. CDR3 length: 17 amino acids. In germline, CDR1 is LGHDT, CDR2 YNNKEL (reference sequence). The CDR3 DNA reads as TGTGCCAGCAGCCAGGAAGGACAGTCCACCGCCAAAAACATTCAGTACTTC. This sequence encodes CASSQEGQSTAKNIQYF.

This sequence joins TRBV14 and TRBJ2-7; tentative D call: TRBD2 (6 bases). This CDR3 is 13 amino acids long. V was cut by 9 bases and J by 7 bases, with 19 bases left in between. The germline CDR1 and CDR2 sequences are SGHDN and FVKESK. The CDR3 loop reads CASSKRSAGEQYF. DNA for the CDR3: TGTGCCAGTTCGAAGCGGAGCGCGGGGGAGCAGTACTTC.

The chain employs TRBV11-2 and TRBJ2-5, with D tentatively TRBD2 (6 bases). V was trimmed by 5 bases and J by 5 bases, leaving 21 bases between them. CDR3 length: 16 amino acids. Germline V gene lookup returns CDR1 SGHAT and CDR2 FQNNGV. In nucleotides, the CDR3 is TGTGCCAGCAGCGTATCCCGAGGAGGCCGGGGGGAGACCCAGTACTTC. Protein sequence: CASSVSRGGRGETQYF. Full variable domain (rest looked up from reference TRBV11-2 and TRBJ2-5): EAGVAQSPRYKIIEKRQSVAFWCNPISGHATLYWYQQILGQGPKLLIQFQNNGVVDDSQLPKDRFSAERLKGVDSTLKIQPAKLEDSAVYLCASSVSRGGRGETQYFGPGTRLLVL.

The rearrangement uses TRBV28 and TRBJ1-1, with D maybe TRBD1 (5 bases). There are 13 residues in the CDR3. The germline V and J ends were trimmed by 7 bases and 0 bases, with 9 bases remaining between them. The germline CDR1 and CDR2 sequences are MDHEN and SYDVKM. The CDR3 region is CASNLDMNTEAFF. CDR3 DNA: TGTGCCAGCAACTTGGACATGAACACTGAAGCTTTCTTT.

The genes are TRBV3-1 (or the pseudogene TRBV3-2) and TRBJ2-2, with 7 positions matching TRBD1. With 4 bases clipped from V and 4 bases from J, the junction kept 9 bases outside the gene matches. The CDR3 is made up of 16 amino acids. CDR1 is LGHDT and CDR2 is YNNKEL in the germline V gene (reference sequence). DNA for the CDR3: TGTGCCAGCAGCCTCCGGGACAGAGCCCCCACCGGGGAGCTGTTTTTT. Residues: CASSLRDRAPTGELFF.

This sequence joins TRBV19 and TRBJ2-7; possibly TRBD2 for D (5 bases). Germline lookup yields CDR1 LNHDA and CDR2 SQIVND (reference sequence). With 5 bases removed from V and 0 bases from J, the gap between germline ends came to 14 bases. The CDR3 totals 15 residues. The chain's CDR3 is CASSSQTGGSYEQYF. Written as DNA, the CDR3 is TGTGCCAGTAGTTCGCAGACTGGAGGCTCCTACGAGCAGTACTTC.

The chain uses TRBV5-6 and TRBJ2-7; TRBD2 agrees at 12 bases. Germline CDR1 reads SGHDT; CDR2 reads YYEEEE. After removal of 4 bases from V and 5 bases from J, the junction contained 7 bases not matched to a gene. The CDR3 totals 15 residues. The DNA for the CDR3 is TGTGCCAGCAGCATGACTAGCGGGAGAATCCACGAGCAGTACTTC. The encoded protein is CASSMTSGRIHEQYF.

The chain employs TRBV20-1 and TRBJ2-1; D not resolved. V lost 7 bases, J lost 4 bases, and 8 bases lay in between. This CDR3 comprises 11 residues. The germline V gene has CDR1 DFQATT and CDR2 SNEGSKA (reference sequence). CDR3 residues: CSVSEYNEQFF. CDR3 bases: TGCAGTGTTTCCGAGTACAATGAGCAGTTCTTC.

The chain carries TRBV11-2 and TRBJ1-6, with 7 bases aligning to TRBD1. The length of the CDR3 is 17 residues. Germline values: CDR1 SGHAT, CDR2 FQNNGV. The junction had 9 bases not matched to a gene; V was cut back by 1 base and J by 6 bases. In DNA, the CDR3 is TGTGCCAGCAGCTTAGGTTTAGGGGGCCAACGTAATTCACCCCTCCACTTT. Translated: CASSLGLGGQRNSPLHF. The full variable domain, rest sourced from reference TRBV11-2 and TRBJ1-6, is EAGVAQSPRYKIIEKRQSVAFWCNPISGHATLYWYQQILGQGPKLLIQFQNNGVVDDSQLPKDRFSAERLKGVDSTLKIQPAKLEDSAVYLCASSLGLGGQRNSPLHFGNGTRLTVT.

On this clone: Other DNA sequences in the sample encode the same CDR3. The chain carries TRBV5-1 and TRBJ1-2; D is perhaps TRBD1 (6 bases). Trimming left V 1 base short and J 2 bases short, with 6 bases between. The CDR3 runs 13 residues. Germline-derived CDR1 and CDR2 are SGHRS and YFSETQ. This chain's CDR3 is CASSLQGNYGYTF. For the CDR3, the DNA is TGCGCCAGCAGCTTGCAGGGGAACTATGGCTACACCTTC.